The clone carrying this T cell receptor beta chain was seen only a few times. The antigen is not known. The source of the sample is a study of CD8 T cells in ankylosing spondylitis. Overall study findings and caveats: Ankylosing spondylitis blood appeared to carry a characteristic TCR beta motif of 7 or 8 highly homologous variants.

TCRdb reprocessed the 5' RACE reads with MiXCR, giving one entry per CDR3 protein. The table includes about 480,000 distinct CDR3 sequences, under 20% detected once. The sequence was obtained from a male donor with ankylosing spondylitis. Sequencing was performed on blood, either unsorted or a sorted T cell fraction (not recorded which).

CDR3 loop: CASSFGGTTGELFF. CDR3 bases: TGTGCCAGCAGTTTCGGGGGGACCACCGGGGAGCTGTTTTTT. This chain links TRBV28 with TRBJ2-2, with 7 nucleotides matching TRBD2. Germline lookup yields CDR1 MDHEN and CDR2 SYDVKM. V trimming: 3 bases; J trimming: 4 bases; junction bases outside the gene matches: 2. The CDR3 sequence is 14 residues long.